The T cell receptor (beta chain) under discussion was sequenced for a study of cytomegalovirus exposure and HLA in healthy donors. The ends lost 5 bases at V and 10 bases at J; junction bases unmatched: 8. Germline lookup yields CDR1 SGDLS and CDR2 YYNGEE. This CDR3 is built from 13 residues. This PCR relied on a set of 60 Vbeta primers and 13 Jbeta primers. Sequencing used immunoSEQ multiplex PCR; TCRdb keeps in-frame clones, though not all of them. This table holds 190,000 or so clones, 79% found once. This sequence originates from a girl under 18 in good health and CMV-seropositive. The sequenced sample consisted of PBMCs. The chain employs TRBV9 and TRBJ2-3; 9 nucleotides match TRBD1. CDR3 sequence (DNA): TGTGCCAGCAGTCTGGGGGGACAGGGACCGCAGTATTTT. Its protein is CASSLGGQGPQYF.